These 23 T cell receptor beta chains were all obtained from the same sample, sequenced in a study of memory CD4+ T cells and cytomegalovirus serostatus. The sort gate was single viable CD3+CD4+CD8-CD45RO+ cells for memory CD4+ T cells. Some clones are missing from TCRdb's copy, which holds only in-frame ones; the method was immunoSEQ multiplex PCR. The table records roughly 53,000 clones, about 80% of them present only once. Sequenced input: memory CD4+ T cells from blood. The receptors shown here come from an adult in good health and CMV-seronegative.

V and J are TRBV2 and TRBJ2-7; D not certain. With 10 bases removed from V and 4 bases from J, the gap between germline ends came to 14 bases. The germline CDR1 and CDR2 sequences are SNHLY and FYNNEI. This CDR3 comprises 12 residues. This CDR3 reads CAIISSGYEQYF. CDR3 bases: TGTGCCATCATTTCCTCCGGGTACGAGCAGTACTTC.

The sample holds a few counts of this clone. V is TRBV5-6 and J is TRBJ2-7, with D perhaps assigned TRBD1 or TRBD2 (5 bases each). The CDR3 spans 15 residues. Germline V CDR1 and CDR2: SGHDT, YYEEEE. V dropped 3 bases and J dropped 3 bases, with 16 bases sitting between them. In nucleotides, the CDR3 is TGTGCCAGCAGCTCCACTCCCACTGGGGGCTACGAGCAGTACTTC. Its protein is CASSSTPTGGYEQYF.

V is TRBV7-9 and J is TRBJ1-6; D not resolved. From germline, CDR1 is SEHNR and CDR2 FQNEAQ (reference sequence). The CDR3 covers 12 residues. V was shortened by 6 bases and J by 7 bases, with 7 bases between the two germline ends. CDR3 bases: TGTGCCAGCAGGGAGGGAAATTCACCCCTCCACTTT. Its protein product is CASREGNSPLHF.

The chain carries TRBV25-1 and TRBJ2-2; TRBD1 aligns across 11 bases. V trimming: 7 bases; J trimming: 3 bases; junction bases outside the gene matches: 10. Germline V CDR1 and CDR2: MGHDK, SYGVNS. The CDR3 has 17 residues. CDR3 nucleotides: TGTGCCAGCATTACTCCCTGGACAGGGGGCCACACCGGGGAGCTGTTTTTT. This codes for CASITPWTGGHTGELFF.

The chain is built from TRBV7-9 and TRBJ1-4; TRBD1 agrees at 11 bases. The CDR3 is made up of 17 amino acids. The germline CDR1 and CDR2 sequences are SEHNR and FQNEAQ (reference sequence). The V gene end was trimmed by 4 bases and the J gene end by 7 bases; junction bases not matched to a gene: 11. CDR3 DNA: TGTGCCAGCAGCTCCCGGACAGGGGGCGTGGGTCGTGAAAAACTGTTTTTT. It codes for CASSSRTGGVGREKLFF.

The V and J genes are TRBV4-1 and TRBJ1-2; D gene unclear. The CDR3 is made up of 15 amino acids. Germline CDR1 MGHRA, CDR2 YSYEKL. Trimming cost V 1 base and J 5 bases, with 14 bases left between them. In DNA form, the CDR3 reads TGCGCCAGCAGCCAAGGGCCGGGTGCTGGGTATGGCTACACCTTC. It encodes CASSQGPGAGYGYTF.

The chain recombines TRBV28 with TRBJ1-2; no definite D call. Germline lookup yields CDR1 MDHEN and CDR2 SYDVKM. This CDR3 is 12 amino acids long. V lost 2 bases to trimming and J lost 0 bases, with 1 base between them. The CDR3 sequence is CASSLANYGYTF. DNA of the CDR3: TGTGCCAGCAGTTTAGCTAACTATGGCTACACCTTC.

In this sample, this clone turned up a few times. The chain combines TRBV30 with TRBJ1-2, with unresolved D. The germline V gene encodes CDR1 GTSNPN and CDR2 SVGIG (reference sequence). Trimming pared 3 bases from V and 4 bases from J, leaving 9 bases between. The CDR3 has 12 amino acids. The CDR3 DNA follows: TGTGCCTGGAGCCCGGGGATCTATGGCTACACCTTC. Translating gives CAWSPGIYGYTF.

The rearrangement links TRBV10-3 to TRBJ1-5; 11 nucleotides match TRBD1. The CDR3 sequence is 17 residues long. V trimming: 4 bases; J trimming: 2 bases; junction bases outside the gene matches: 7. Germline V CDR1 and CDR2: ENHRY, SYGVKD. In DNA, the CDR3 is TGTGCCATCAGTGGGGGACAGGGGGGATTCGGCAATCAGCCCCAGCATTTT. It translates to CAISGGQGGFGNQPQHF.

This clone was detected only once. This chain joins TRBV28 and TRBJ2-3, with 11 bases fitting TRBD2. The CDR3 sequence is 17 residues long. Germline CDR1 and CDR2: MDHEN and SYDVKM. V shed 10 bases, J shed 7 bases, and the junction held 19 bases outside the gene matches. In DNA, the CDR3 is TGTGCCACCTTAATTCGTTTCGTAGCGGGAGGGGGGCATACGCAGTATTTT. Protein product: CATLIRFVAGGGHTQYF.

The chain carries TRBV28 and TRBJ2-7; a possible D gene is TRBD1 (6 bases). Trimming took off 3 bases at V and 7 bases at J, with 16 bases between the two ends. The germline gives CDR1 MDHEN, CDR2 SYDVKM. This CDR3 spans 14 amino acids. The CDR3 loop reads CASSLGAGEREQYF. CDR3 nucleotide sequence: TGTGCCAGCAGTTTGGGGGCAGGGGAAAGAGAGCAGTACTTC. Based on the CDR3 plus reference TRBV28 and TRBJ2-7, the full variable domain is DVKVTQSSRYLVKRTGEKVFLECVQDMDHENMFWYRQDPGLGLRLIYFSYDVKMKEKGDIPEGYSVSREKKERFSLILESASTNQTSMYLCASSLGAGEREQYFGPGTRLTVT.

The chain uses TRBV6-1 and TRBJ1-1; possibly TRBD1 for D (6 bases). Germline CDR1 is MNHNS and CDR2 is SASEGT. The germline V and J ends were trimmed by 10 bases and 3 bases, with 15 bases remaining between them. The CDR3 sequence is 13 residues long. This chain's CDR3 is CATYRVRDTEAFF. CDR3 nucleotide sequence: TGTGCCACCTACAGGGTTCGGGACACTGAAGCTTTCTTT.

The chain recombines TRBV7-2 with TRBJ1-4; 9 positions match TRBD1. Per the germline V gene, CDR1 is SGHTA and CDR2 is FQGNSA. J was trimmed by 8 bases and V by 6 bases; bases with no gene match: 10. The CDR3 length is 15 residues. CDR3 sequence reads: CASRDPGQGGEKLFF. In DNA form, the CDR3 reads TGTGCCAGCAGGGATCCGGGACAGGGTGGGGAAAAACTGTTTTTT.

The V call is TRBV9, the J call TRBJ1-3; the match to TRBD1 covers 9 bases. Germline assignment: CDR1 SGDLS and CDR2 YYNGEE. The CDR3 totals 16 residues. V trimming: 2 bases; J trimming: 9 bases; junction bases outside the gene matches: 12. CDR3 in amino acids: CASSVNPGQGTGTIYF. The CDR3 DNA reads TGTGCCAGCAGCGTCAACCCGGGACAGGGTACTGGCACCATATATTTT.

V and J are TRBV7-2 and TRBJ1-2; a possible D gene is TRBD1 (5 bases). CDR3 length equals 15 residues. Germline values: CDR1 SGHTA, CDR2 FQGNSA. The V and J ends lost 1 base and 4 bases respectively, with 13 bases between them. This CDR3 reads CASSLGRQTVYGYTF. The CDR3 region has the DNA TGTGCCAGCAGCTTAGGGAGACAGACCGTCTATGGCTACACCTTC.

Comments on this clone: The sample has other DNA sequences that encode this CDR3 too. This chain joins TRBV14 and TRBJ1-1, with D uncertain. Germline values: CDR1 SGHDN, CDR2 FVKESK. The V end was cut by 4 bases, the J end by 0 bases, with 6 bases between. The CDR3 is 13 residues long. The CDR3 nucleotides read TGTGCCAGCAGCCGACAAATGAACACTGAAGCTTTCTTT. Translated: CASSRQMNTEAFF.

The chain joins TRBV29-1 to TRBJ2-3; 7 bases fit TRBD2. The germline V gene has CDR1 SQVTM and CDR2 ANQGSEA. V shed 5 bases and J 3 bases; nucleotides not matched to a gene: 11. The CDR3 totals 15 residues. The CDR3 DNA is TGCAGCGTTCCCCGGGCTAGCGGTGTTACAGATACGCAGTATTTT. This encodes CSVPRASGVTDTQYF.

CDR3 sequence reads: CASRPVWSRSFYNEQFF. The DNA for the CDR3 is TGTGCCAGCAGACCCGTTTGGAGTCGTTCCTTTTACAATGAGCAGTTCTTC. The rearrangement uses TRBV28 and TRBJ2-1; unclear D gene. V was pared by 6 bases and J by 4 bases, with 22 bases between. The CDR3 runs to 17 residues. Germline V gene data show CDR1 as MDHEN and CDR2 as SYDVKM.

The chain's CDR3 is CASSQALTTPYQETQYF. The DNA of the CDR3 is TGTGCCAGCAGCCAAGCACTCACTACCCCTTACCAAGAGACCCAGTACTTC. The chain employs TRBV14 and TRBJ2-5; D is undetermined. V was shortened by 1 base and J by 0 bases, with 15 bases between the two germline ends. Germline loops: CDR1 SGHDN, CDR2 FVKESK. The CDR3 length is 17 residues. Looking up the rest from reference TRBV14 and TRBJ2-5 gives the full variable domain: EAGVTQFPSHSVIEKGQTVTLRCDPISGHDNLYWYRRVMGKEIKFLLHFVKESKQDESGMPNNRFLAERTGGTYSTLKVQPAELEDSGVYFCASSQALTTPYQETQYFGPGTRLLVL.

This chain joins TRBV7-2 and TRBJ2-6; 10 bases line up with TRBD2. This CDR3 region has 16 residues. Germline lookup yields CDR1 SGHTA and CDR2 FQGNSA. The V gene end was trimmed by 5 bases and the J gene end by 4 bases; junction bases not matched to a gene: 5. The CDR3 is CASSPSGGWGANVLTF. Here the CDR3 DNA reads TGTGCCAGCAGCCCTAGCGGGGGTTGGGGGGCCAACGTCCTGACTTTC.

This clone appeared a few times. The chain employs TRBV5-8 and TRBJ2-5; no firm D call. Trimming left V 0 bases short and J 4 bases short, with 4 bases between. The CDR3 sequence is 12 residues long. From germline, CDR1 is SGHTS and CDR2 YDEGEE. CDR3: CASSLGLETQYF. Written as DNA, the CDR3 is TGTGCCAGCAGCTTGGGTTTAGAGACCCAGTACTTC.

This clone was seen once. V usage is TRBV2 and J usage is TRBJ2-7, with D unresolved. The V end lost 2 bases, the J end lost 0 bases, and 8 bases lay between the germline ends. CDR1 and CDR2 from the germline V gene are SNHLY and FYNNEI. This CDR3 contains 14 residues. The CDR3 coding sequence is TGTGCCAGCAGTGAAAGCCGGAGCTCCTACGAGCAGTACTTC. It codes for CASSESRSSYEQYF.

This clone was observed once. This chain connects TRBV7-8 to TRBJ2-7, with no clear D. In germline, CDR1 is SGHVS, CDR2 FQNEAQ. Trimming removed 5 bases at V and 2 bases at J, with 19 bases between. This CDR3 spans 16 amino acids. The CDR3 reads CASSPPRGLGTYEQYF. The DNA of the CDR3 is TGTGCCAGCAGCCCCCCCCGTGGCTTAGGGACCTACGAGCAGTACTTC.